This T cell receptor beta chain was retrieved from a study of T cells in Graves' hyperthyroidism and ophthalmopathy. RNA transcripts were the template for amplifying TCR beta CDR3 regions. The TCR CDR3 was amplified in a first-round RT-PCR using the HTBI primer set. Each CDR3 protein is one row after TCRdb ran MiXCR on the multiplex PCR reads. The data contain a few hundred thousand distinct CDR3 sequences, 15% to 20% of them singletons. Notes on the study in general: Peripheral blood also featured most of the thyroid clonotypes expanded above 0.001.

Trimming removed 1 base from V and 0 bases from J, with 7 bases in between. The CDR3 sequence is 15 residues long. Looked up from germline, CDR1 is MDHEN and CDR2 is SYDVKM. This clonotype was counted at least ten times. The target antigen is unknown. Patients with ophthalmopathy all had a Clinical Activity Score of at least 3, a NOSPECS grade of at least 4 and duration under 3 months. Patients showing uncontrolled infection, other autoimmune disease, pregnancy or lactation were ineligible. The chain uses TRBV28 and TRBJ1-5; the D is unclear. Specimen: blood. This receptor was identified in a woman in her thirties or forties with Graves' ophthalmopathy. The CDR3 coding sequence is TGTGCCAGCAGTTTATTATTATATAGCAATCAGCCCCAGCATTTT. Its translation is CASSLLLYSNQPQHF.